Listed below are T cell receptor beta chains from one sample, sequenced in a study of control samples from healthy donors and cancer patients. The protocol was immunoSEQ multiplex PCR, while the TCRdb copy is restricted to in-frame clones and leaves out a portion. The data hold around 170,000 clones, with 88% observed a single time. Specimen: blood. These receptors were collected from a young woman in good health. The CDR3 runs from the conserved cysteine through the conserved F or W. The D gene is left open where the match is weak. The size of a clone is reported for some rows only, either as once, few or many, or as a class for expanded clones.

size	D	V	J	CDR3	DNA
-	TRBD1	TRBV19	TRBJ2-7	CASSMGTGLSYEQYF	TGTGCCAGTAGTATGGGGACAGGGCTCTCCTACGAGCAGTACTTC
-	-	TRBV6-5	TRBJ2-7	CASSRGVYEQYF	TGTGCCAGCTCTAGGGGGGTCTACGAGCAGTACTTC
-	-	TRBV15	TRBJ1-1	CATSLGGSEAFF	TGTGCCACCAGCTTGGGGGGTAGTGAAGCTTTCTTT
few	-	TRBV7-9	TRBJ1-2	CASSRGQGPYGYTF	TGTGCCAGCAGCCGAGGGCAGGGTCCCTATGGCTACACCTTC
-	TRBD2	TRBV7-8	TRBJ2-1	CASSRGTSGNYNEQFF	TGTGCCAGCAGCCGGGGGACTAGCGGGAATTACAATGAGCAGTTCTTC
-	TRBD1	TRBV28	TRBJ1-1	CASSSGGQANTEAFF	TGTGCCAGCAGCTCTGGCGGACAGGCGAACACTGAAGCTTTCTTT
-	TRBD2	TRBV7-8	TRBJ2-2	CASSSRGGRTGELFF	TGTGCCAGCAGCTCGCGGGGGGGCCGGACCGGGGAGCTGTTTTTT
-	-	TRBV5-6	TRBJ2-1	CASSYVTRSNEQFF	TGTGCCAGCAGCTATGTAACTAGGTCCAATGAGCAGTTCTTC
-	TRBD2	TRBV6-4	TRBJ2-7	CASSILAGVPSYEQYF	TGTGCCAGCAGTATACTAGCGGGAGTCCCATCCTACGAGCAGTACTTC
-	-	TRBV10-1	TRBJ2-1	CASSDPGDNEQFF	TGCGCCAGCAGTGATCCAGGGGACAATGAGCAGTTCTTC
-	-	TRBV28	TRBJ2-3	CASRGTSWNTQYF	TGTGCCAGCAGGGGGACATCGTGGAATACGCAGTATTTT
-	-	TRBV12-5	TRBJ2-7	CASGLPFRGMYEQYF	TGTGCTAGTGGTTTGCCGTTCAGGGGTATGTACGAGCAGTACTTC
-	TRBD2	TRBV7-9	TRBJ2-1	CASSLHALAAYNEQFF	TGTGCCAGCAGCCTCCATGCGCTAGCGGCTTACAATGAGCAGTTCTTC
-	-	TRBV5-6	TRBJ2-5	CASSSYIAEAETQYF	TGTGCCAGCAGCTCCTATATAGCGGAGGCGGAGACCCAGTACTTC
-	-	TRBV6-5	TRBJ2-2	CASTENTGELFF	TGTGCCAGCACAGAGAACACCGGGGAGCTGTTTTTT
-	-	TRBV24-1	TRBJ1-5	CATSDTGAVAGQGGSNQPQHF	TGTGCCACCAGTGATACCGGGGCGGTGGCAGGCCAGGGTGGTAGCAATCAGCCCCAGCATTTT
-	-	TRBV5-4	TRBJ2-5	CASSAPSMTQYF	TGTGCCAGCAGCGCGCCATCCATGACCCAGTACTTC
-	-	TRBV24-1	TRBJ2-2	CATSDLGANTGELFF	TGTGCCACCAGTGACTTGGGCGCGAACACCGGGGAGCTGTTTTTT
-	TRBD1	TRBV7-9	TRBJ1-2	CASSRDRFTDGYTF	TGTGCCAGCAGCCGGGACAGATTTACGGATGGCTACACCTTC
-	TRBD1	TRBV5-5	TRBJ1-2	CASSLGLTGVAEGYTF	TGTGCCAGCAGCCTGGGCCTGACAGGGGTAGCGGAAGGCTACACCTTC
-	TRBD2	TRBV28	TRBJ2-3	CASSLAGSGTQYF	TGTGCCAGCAGCCTAGCGGGAAGTGGTACGCAGTATTTT
few	-	TRBV5-1	TRBJ2-7	CASSFGQAYEQYF	TGCGCCAGCAGCTTTGGGCAGGCCTACGAGCAGTACTTC
-	-	TRBV24-1	TRBJ2-2	CATSDLVYGPGGRSNTGELFF	TGTGCCACCAGTGATTTAGTATACGGACCCGGGGGCCGGTCGAACACCGGGGAGCTGTTTTTT
-	TRBD1	TRBV6-5	TRBJ1-5	CASTPTGNSNQPQHF	TGTGCCAGCACCCCGACAGGGAATAGCAATCAGCCCCAGCATTTT
-	-	TRBV6-5	TRBJ1-2	CASSYSKGYGYTF	TGTGCCAGCAGTTACTCGAAGGGCTATGGCTACACCTTC
-	-	TRBV10-3	TRBJ2-2	CAIRPGLEVGELFF	TGTGCCATCAGGCCGGGACTGGAAGTAGGGGAGCTGTTTTTT
-	-	TRBV9	TRBJ2-1	CASSVGAPKSYNEQFF	TGTGCCAGCAGCGTGGGAGCGCCGAAGTCCTACAATGAGCAGTTCTTC
-	-	TRBV6-5	TRBJ1-3	CASSYSGRGNTIYF	TGTGCCAGCAGTTACTCGGGGAGGGGAAACACCATATATTTT
few	-	TRBV10-3	TRBJ1-1	CAISESSRGRGAFF	TGTGCCATCAGTGAGTCGAGCCGGGGCCGGGGAGCTTTCTTT
-	TRBD2	TRBV9	TRBJ2-1	CASSSHTSGGPQNEQFF	TGTGCCAGCAGCTCCCACACTAGCGGGGGGCCGCAAAATGAGCAGTTCTTC
-	-	TRBV5-8	TRBJ2-3	CASSPPPLATDTQYF	TGTGCCAGCAGCCCGCCCCCCCTAGCGACAGATACGCAGTATTTT
-	-	TRBV11-2	TRBJ2-1	CASTPILGAEQFF	TGTGCCAGCACCCCTATCCTAGGAGCCGAGCAGTTCTTC
-	-	TRBV4-1	TRBJ1-2	CASSQVSVGSSNGYTF	TGCGCCAGCAGCCAAGTTAGTGTCGGGAGCTCGAATGGCTACACCTTC
-	-	TRBV6-5	TRBJ2-7	CASRTPYEQYF	TGTGCCAGCAGGACCCCCTACGAGCAGTACTTC
-	TRBD2	TRBV20-1	TRBJ2-3	CSASLGLAWTDTQYF	TGCAGTGCTAGTTTGGGACTAGCGTGGACAGATACGCAGTATTTT
-	-	TRBV11-2	TRBJ2-7	CASSQRGSPYEQYF	TGTGCCAGCAGCCAAAGAGGCAGCCCCTACGAGCAGTACTTC
-	-	TRBV5-6	TRBJ2-2	CASGRGGATGELFF	TGTGCCAGCGGACGAGGGGGGGCCACCGGGGAGCTGTTTTTT
-	-	TRBV18	TRBJ1-3	CASSRSGDSGNTIYF	TGTGCCAGCAGCCGTAGTGGGGACTCTGGAAACACCATATATTTT
-	TRBD1	TRBV24-1	TRBJ1-4	CATSDGTVFNEKLFF	TGTGCCACCAGTGATGGGACAGTCTTTAATGAAAAACTGTTTTTT